Listed below are T cell receptor beta chains from one sample, sequenced in a study of tumor and adjacent non-tumor tissue in lung cancer. TCRdb recomputed calls from the multiplex PCR reads with MiXCR, one row per CDR3 protein. Of approximately 75,000 distinct CDR3 sequences in the sample, around 77% were seen once. Sequencing was performed on lung tumor tissue. The origin of the receptors is a woman in her fifties or sixties with non-small cell lung cancer. Each CDR3 is given with its conserved first and last residue. D genes are given only for firm matches. The size entry is marked missing in some rows and otherwise reads once, few, many or a size class.

D gene	J gene	V gene	clone size	CDR3 DNA	CDR3 protein
NA	TRBJ2-3	TRBV10-3	NA	TGTGCCATCACTGCAGGGGAGACAAATACGCAGTATTTT	CAITAGETNTQYF
TRBD2	TRBJ2-1	TRBV10-2	NA	TGCGCCAGCAGTGAGTCGGGGACTAGCGGGTTGAGTGAGCAGTTATTC	CASSESGTSGLSEQLF
NA	TRBJ2-7	TRBV6-5	NA	TGTACCAGCAGCCGACTGAATTCCTACGAGCAGTGCTTC	CTSSRLNSYEQCF
TRBD2	TRBJ2-7	TRBV6-5	NA	TGTGCCAGTAGCAAGGTCAGCGGGAGTTCGGACGGGCAGTACTTC	CASSKVSGSSDGQYF
NA	TRBJ1-1	TRBV12-3/TRBV12-4	NA	TGTGCCAGCAGTTTTCATGGACAGAACATTGAAGCTTTCTTT	CASSFHGQNIEAFF
TRBD2	TRBJ2-1	TRBV5-1	many	TGCGCCAGCAGCTTGGCCCCGGGAGGGGTTAGTGAGCAGTTCTTC	CASSLAPGGVSEQFF
NA	TRBJ2-3	TRBV6-5	once	TGTGCCAGCAGGTTTAACACAGATACGCAGTATTTT	CASRFNTDTQYF
NA	TRBJ1-1	TRBV11-2	NA	TGTGACAGCAGCTTGCTAGTGCTGGGAACTGAGGCTTTCTTT	CDSSLLVLGTEAFF
NA	TRBJ2-2	TRBV10-3	NA	TGTGCCATCAGTGAGTCCCAGATCACCGGGGAGTTGTTTTTT	CAISESQITGELFF
NA	TRBJ1-2	TRBV5-1	NA	TGCGCCTGCAGCTCTGGTATTGGGGGCAGCGGCTCTTATGGCTACACCTTC	CACSSGIGGSGSYGYTF
TRBD2	TRBJ2-3	TRBV11-2	NA	TGTGCCAGCACTCCTTTACTTCGGGTCTGGACTAGCGGGAGGAGCACAGATACACAGTATTTT	CASTPLLRVWTSGRSTDTQYF
TRBD1	TRBJ1-5	TRBV10-3	NA	TGTGCCAACAGCACCAGGACAGGGGATCAGCCCCAGCATTTT	CANSTRTGDQPQHF
NA	TRBJ2-1	TRBV6-2/TRBV6-3	NA	TGTGCCAGCAGAGGTAACACAGGCGATGAGCTGTTCTTC	CASRGNTGDELFF
TRBD2	TRBJ2-3	TRBV6-1	NA	TGTGCCAGCAGTGACTTAGGGACGACTAGCACAGACACGCAGTGTTTT	CASSDLGTTSTDTQCF
NA	TRBJ2-1	TRBV6-2/TRBV6-3	NA	TGTGCCAGCAGTTGGGACGATGTGCAGCTCTTC	CASSWDDVQLF
NA	TRBJ1-4	TRBV11-2	NA	TGTACCAGCAGCTTACCAGTGATTAATGAAAAACTGTTTTTT	CTSSLPVINEKLFF
NA	TRBJ2-7	TRBV10-3	once	TGTGCCATCAGTGATGAGGATGCGGGATACTCCTACGAGCAGTACTTC	CAISDEDAGYSYEQYF
TRBD2	TRBJ2-1	TRBV6-1	NA	TGTACTAGCAGTGATGGTAGCGGGAGAATCGATGAGCAGTTCTTC	CTSSDGSGRIDEQFF
NA	TRBJ2-5	TRBV6-1	NA	TGTGCCAGCCGCCAGGGGCAGGATCAAGAGTCCCAGTACTTC	CASRQGQDQESQYF
NA	TRBJ1-3	TRBV6-5	NA	TGTGCCAGCAGTTACGTTCCTGTATTTGGAAACACCATATATTTT	CASSYVPVFGNTIYF
NA	TRBJ1-1	TRBV12-3/TRBV12-4	NA	TGTGCCAGTAGTTGGCAGTGGGCTGAAGCTTTCTTT	CASSWQWAEAFF
NA	TRBJ1-1	TRBV5-4	NA	TGTGCCAGCAGCTTGGCAGGGAGAGGGGTCATTGAAGCTTTCTTT	CASSLAGRGVIEAFF
NA	TRBJ2-3	TRBV6-1	NA	TGTGCCAGCAGTTCAGCTCAGGGACGGGGAGCAGATACACAGTATTTT	CASSSAQGRGADTQYF
TRBD2	TRBJ2-7	TRBV12-3/TRBV12-4	once	TGTGTCAGCAGTTTAAGTGCGGGAGGGGGCTGCGGGCAGTACTTC	CVSSLSAGGGCGQYF
NA	TRBJ2-7	TRBV11-2	NA	TGTGCCAGCAGCCTGACGGACGCTGCCTACAAACAGTACTTC	CASSLTDAAYKQYF
NA	TRBJ2-3	TRBV11-2	NA	TGTACCAGCAGTTTAGGCCCGAGAGTAGATACGCAGTATTTT	CTSSLGPRVDTQYF
NA	TRBJ1-2	TRBV12-3/TRBV12-4	NA	TGTGTCGGCAGTGGGCAGGGAAGAGGATATGGCTACACCTTC	CVGSGQGRGYGYTF
NA	TRBJ2-2	TRBV4-1	NA	TGCGCCACCACCTGGAGTAACACCGGGGAGCTGTTTTTT	CATTWSNTGELFF
TRBD1	TRBJ2-5	TRBV25-1	NA	TGTGCCAGCGGTGAACATAGAGGGGGCCCCATCCAAGAGACCCAGTACTTC	CASGEHRGGPIQETQYF
NA	TRBJ1-2	TRBV5-4	NA	TGTGCCAGCAGCAAGGACTTTGGCTACACCTTC	CASSKDFGYTF
NA	TRBJ2-7	TRBV6-5	NA	TGTGCCAGCAGTCGGCAGGGCGAACAGTACTTC	CASSRQGEQYF
NA	TRBJ2-5	TRBV20-1	NA	TGCAGTGCTGAGGATAGGGGGTCGGGTAAGGCAAGAGAGACCCAGTACTTC	CSAEDRGSGKARETQYF
NA	TRBJ1-2	TRBV10-3	NA	TGTGCCATCAGTGGGCGTCCTGGGGATAGCGGCTACACCTTC	CAISGRPGDSGYTF
NA	TRBJ2-1	TRBV12-2	once	TGTGCAAGTCGCTCTCAACTAGCGCATAGAGAGAATGAGCAGTTCTTC	CASRSQLAHRENEQFF